This passage covers 27 T cell receptor beta chains from one sample sequenced in a study of T cell changes during pregnancy in multiple sclerosis. Sequenced by immunoSEQ multiplex PCR; TCRdb stores in-frame clones only, minus some. Of around 71,000 clones in the sample, 90% to 95% were seen once. The material was peripheral blood, obtained after pregnancy. All receptors come from a female donor with multiple sclerosis, enrolled in a pregnancy study.

The V call is TRBV28, the J call TRBJ2-7; tentative D call: TRBD2 (8 bases). Per the germline V gene, CDR1 is MDHEN and CDR2 is SYDVKM. This CDR3 has 15 amino acids. Trimming removed 7 bases at V and 3 bases at J, with 19 bases between. CDR3 DNA sequence: TGTGCCAGCACAGGGGGTCCTAGCGGGTACTACGAGCAGTACTTC. Translation gives CASTGGPSGYYEQYF.

V is TRBV13 and J is TRBJ2-7; D gene unclear. The V end was cut by 5 bases, the J end by 2 bases, with 10 bases between. This CDR3 is built from 13 residues. CDR1 is PRHDT, CDR2 FYEKMQ, per germline (reference sequence). CDR3 DNA: TGTGCCAGCAGCCAAAGGAGAACCTACGAGCAGTACTTC. It specifies CASSQRRTYEQYF. Based on the CDR3 plus reference TRBV13 and TRBJ2-7, the full variable domain is AAGVIQSPRHLIKEKRETATLKCYPIPRHDTVYWYQQGPGQDPQFLISFYEKMQSDKGSIPDRFSAQQFSDYHSELNMSSLELGDSALYFCASSQRRTYEQYFGPGTRLTVT.

The chain employs TRBV6-1 and TRBJ2-7; possible D gene TRBD1, 5 bases. The V gene's germline CDR1 is MNHNS and CDR2 SASEGT. V gave up 0 bases and J gave up 3 bases, with 9 bases separating them. The CDR3 covers 14 residues. Written as DNA, the CDR3 is TGTGCCAGCAGTGAAGCCCAACAGGACTACGAGCAGTACTTC. Its translation is CASSEAQQDYEQYF.

The V and J genes are TRBV9 and TRBJ2-1, with TRBD2 matching 14 bases. After removal of 0 bases from V and 4 bases from J, the junction contained 6 bases not matched to a gene. Per germline, CDR1 SGDLS and CDR2 YYNGEE. The CDR3 consists of 18 residues. CDR3 sequence (DNA): TGTGCCAGCAGCGTAGAGCCGGGACTAGCGGGAGCTTACAATGAGCAGTTCTTC. Its translation is CASSVEPGLAGAYNEQFF.

The chain uses TRBV5-4 and TRBJ1-2; D gene uncertain. Germline CDR1 SGHNT, CDR2 YYREEE (reference sequence). The CDR3 is made up of 15 amino acids. Trimming took off 5 bases at V and 1 base at J, with 15 bases between the two ends. CDR3 protein: CASRNWAEFNYGYTF. CDR3 bases: TGTGCCAGCAGAAACTGGGCAGAGTTTAACTATGGCTACACCTTC.

The chain has TRBV6-5 and TRBJ2-2, with D maybe TRBD1 (6 bases). CDR3 length equals 15 residues. Per germline, CDR1 MNHEY and CDR2 SVGAGI. Trimming stripped 2 bases from V and 4 bases from J, with 11 bases between. CDR3 region: CASSYHRVGTGELFF. CDR3 bases: TGTGCCAGCAGTTACCACAGGGTGGGCACCGGGGAGCTGTTTTTT.

This clone was observed once. This chain connects TRBV4-3 to TRBJ1-5, with D perhaps TRBD1 (6 bases). Looked up from germline, CDR1 is LGHNA and CDR2 is YSLEER. V lost 0 bases, J lost 6 bases, and 15 bases lay in between. This CDR3 spans 16 amino acids. CDR3 DNA: TGCGCCAGCAGCCAAGACTCCGTTAACAGGGTTCAGCCCCAGCATTTT. Encoded protein: CASSQDSVNRVQPQHF.

The rearrangement joins TRBV30 to TRBJ1-2; D might be TRBD1 (5 bases). Deletions cut 0 bases from V and 7 bases from J, with 12 bases between. CDR1 is GTSNPN and CDR2 is SVGIG in the germline V gene (reference sequence). CDR3 length equals 13 residues. CDR3 in DNA: TGTGCCTGGAGTGTACACGGGGGATCTGGCTACACCTTC. Amino acid sequence: CAWSVHGGSGYTF.

The V gene is TRBV14, the J gene TRBJ2-1; the match to TRBD2 covers 10 bases. Germline V CDR1 and CDR2: SGHDN, FVKESK. The junction had 7 bases not matched to a gene; V was cut back by 2 bases and J by 3 bases. The CDR3 consists of 17 residues. CDR3 amino acids: CASSQRQGTSVYNEQFF. CDR3 nucleotides: TGTGCCAGCAGCCAACGCCAAGGGACTAGCGTCTACAATGAGCAGTTCTTC.

The chain couples TRBV2 to TRBJ2-1; D not certain. The CDR3 is 15 residues long. Trimming took off 3 bases at V and 8 bases at J, with 17 bases between the two ends. Germline values: CDR1 SNHLY, CDR2 FYNNEI. The CDR3 loop reads CASSEADKTGDEQFF. For the CDR3, the DNA is TGTGCCAGCAGTGAGGCGGATAAGACTGGCGATGAGCAGTTCTTC.

The chain couples TRBV7-8 to TRBJ2-7; perhaps TRBD2 as D (5 bases). CDR1 is SGHVS and CDR2 is FQNEAQ in the germline V gene. Deletions cut 5 bases from V and 2 bases from J, with 13 bases between. The length of the CDR3 is 14 residues. The CDR3 bases are TGTGCCAGCAGCGCGGTAGCGCCCGCCTACGAGCAGTACTTC. This codes for CASSAVAPAYEQYF.

The chain employs TRBV5-6 and TRBJ2-1, with TRBD2 matching 13 bases. Germline-derived CDR1 and CDR2 are SGHDT and YYEEEE. J gave up 9 bases and V 4 bases, and 13 bases lay outside the gene matches. This CDR3 has 17 residues. The CDR3 loop is CASSVRTSGSYLGEQFF. CDR3 nucleotide sequence: TGTGCCAGCAGCGTAAGGACTAGCGGGAGTTATCTAGGTGAGCAGTTCTTC.

J is TRBJ1-1 and V is TRBV19; perhaps TRBD1 as D (6 bases). The V gene lost 2 bases and the J gene lost 5 bases, with 9 bases spanning the gap. The germline gives CDR1 LNHDA, CDR2 SQIVND (reference sequence). This CDR3 is 13 amino acids long. The CDR3 loop reads CASSINRETEAFF. The CDR3, as DNA: TGTGCCAGTAGTATAAACAGGGAGACTGAAGCTTTCTTT.

V and J are TRBV25-1 and TRBJ2-1; D remains ambiguous. Germline V gene data show CDR1 as MGHDK and CDR2 as SYGVNS. There are 10 residues in the CDR3. The V and J ends lost 8 bases and 12 bases respectively, with 11 bases between them. The CDR3 loop reads CASEENGQFF. The CDR3 bases are TGTGCCAGCGAGGAGAACGGGCAGTTCTTC.

The chain recombines TRBV6-1 with TRBJ2-7; D is possibly TRBD1 (7 bases). The CDR3 length is 15 residues. Germline V lookup: CDR1 MNHNS, CDR2 SASEGT. V was cut by 2 bases and J by 1 base, with 12 bases left in between. CDR3 protein: CASSEKAGGSYEQYF. In DNA form, the CDR3 reads TGTGCCAGCAGTGAAAAGGCAGGGGGGTCCTACGAGCAGTACTTC.

This sequence joins TRBV7-2 and TRBJ2-7; D perhaps matches TRBD1 (5 bases). V gave up 5 bases and J gave up 4 bases, with 15 bases separating them. This CDR3 is built from 14 residues. CDR1 and CDR2 (germline): SGHTA, FQGNSA. This CDR3 is CASSAAGSGYEQYF. The CDR3 DNA reads TGTGCCAGCAGCGCGGCAGGGTCGGGTTACGAGCAGTACTTC.

The V call is TRBV27, the J call TRBJ2-6; no clear D gene. The V gene lost 1 base and the J gene lost 2 bases, with 3 bases spanning the gap. Per germline, CDR1 MNHEY and CDR2 SMNVEV (reference sequence). The CDR3 is 14 residues long. CDR3 sequence reads: CASSLYTGANVLTF. In nucleotides, the CDR3 is TGTGCCAGCAGTTTATACACTGGGGCCAACGTCCTGACTTTC.

This clone has a handful of counts. The V and J genes are TRBV27 and TRBJ2-7; D ambiguous. The germline gives CDR1 MNHEY, CDR2 SMNVEV (reference sequence). The CDR3 consists of 13 residues. V gave up 3 bases and J gave up 5 bases, with 11 bases separating them. The DNA of the CDR3 is TGTGCCAGCAGTTTCGGGTCCAGAGACGAGCAGTACTTC. It is translated as CASSFGSRDEQYF.

The chain employs TRBV6-5 and TRBJ2-3; D not resolved. Trimming took off 5 bases at V and 5 bases at J, with 11 bases between the two ends. Germline V gives CDR1 MNHEY, CDR2 SVGAGI. This CDR3 comprises 13 residues. The CDR3 region is CASSVSGRDTQYF. CDR3 nucleotides: TGTGCCAGCAGTGTCTCTGGGCGAGATACGCAGTATTTT.

This clone showed up just once. The chain carries TRBV5-1 and TRBJ2-2, with a tentative D call TRBD2 (5 bases). Trimming cost V 0 bases and J 1 base, with 19 bases left between them. Germline V gives CDR1 SGHRS, CDR2 YFSETQ. The CDR3 runs to 19 residues. The CDR3 coding sequence is TGCGCCAGCAGCTTGGGCGGCAGTTTGAGCGGCCGGAACACCGGGGAGCTGTTTTTT. Translated: CASSLGGSLSGRNTGELFF.

The chain carries TRBV19 and TRBJ2-1, with D possibly being TRBD2 (5 bases). Trimming pared 3 bases from V and 5 bases from J, leaving 8 bases between. Germline V lookup: CDR1 LNHDA, CDR2 SQIVND (reference sequence). CDR3 length: 13 residues. The CDR3 DNA reads TGTGCCAGTAGTATGAGCGGCCACAATGAGCAGTTCTTC. It is translated as CASSMSGHNEQFF. Supplemented by reference TRBV19 and TRBJ2-1, the full variable domain reads DGGITQSPKYLFRKEGQNVTLSCEQNLNHDAMYWYRQDPGQGLRLIYYSQIVNDFQKGDIAEGYSVSREKKESFPLTVTSAQKNPTAFYLCASSMSGHNEQFFGPGTRLTVL.

The chain couples TRBV12-2 to TRBJ1-1. TRBV12-2 is termed a pseudogene. The CDR3 totals 14 residues. The CDR3 loop reads CASRPDLRGTEAFF. The CDR3 coding sequence is TGTGCAAGTCGCCCTGACTTGAGAGGGACTGAAGCTTTCTTT.

The genes are TRBV13 and TRBJ2-2; TRBD1 aligns across 9 bases. Per germline, CDR1 PRHDT and CDR2 FYEKMQ (reference sequence). Trimming removed 5 bases from V and 2 bases from J; junction bases left unmatched: 6. This CDR3 is 16 amino acids long. This CDR3 reads CASSRLGQGNTGELFF. The CDR3 DNA is TGTGCCAGCAGCCGGTTGGGACAGGGTAACACCGGGGAGCTGTTTTTT.

This clone has only one observation. The rearrangement joins TRBV6-4 to TRBJ2-3; D perhaps matches TRBD2 (6 bases). The CDR3 has 14 residues. Looked up from germline, CDR1 is MRHNA and CDR2 is SNTAGT. V gave up 6 bases and J gave up 0 bases, with 10 bases separating them. CDR3 bases: TGTGCCAGCAGCCGGGAGTTCAGCACAGATACGCAGTATTTT. Translation: CASSREFSTDTQYF.

The sample holds one count of this clone. This chain links TRBV14 with TRBJ1-4; D is unresolved. CDR3 size: 16 residues. V was shortened by 0 bases and J by 0 bases, with 8 bases between the two germline ends. The germline V gene encodes CDR1 SGHDN and CDR2 FVKESK. The CDR3 nucleotides are TGTGCCAGCAGCCAAGAACGGTACTCAACTAATGAAAAACTGTTTTTT. This codes for CASSQERYSTNEKLFF.

The chain has TRBV27 and TRBJ2-6; 8 positions match TRBD1. This CDR3 spans 17 amino acids. Germline CDR1 reads MNHEY; CDR2 reads SMNVEV (reference sequence). V dropped 4 bases and J dropped 2; count of bases not matched to a gene: 7. The CDR3 nucleotides are TGTGCCAGCAGTTCTGAGACAGGGGTAACTGGGGCCAACGTCCTGACTTTC. Encoded protein: CASSSETGVTGANVLTF.

The chain links TRBV4-1 to TRBJ1-3, with 11 bases lining up with TRBD1. Germline V gene lookup returns CDR1 MGHRA and CDR2 YSYEKL. This CDR3 is built from 16 residues. J lost 3 bases, V lost 3 bases, and 4 bases had no gene match. CDR3 sequence: CASSQAGTGGGNTIYF. The CDR3 DNA reads TGCGCCAGCAGCCAGGCTGGGACAGGGGGTGGAAACACCATATATTTT.